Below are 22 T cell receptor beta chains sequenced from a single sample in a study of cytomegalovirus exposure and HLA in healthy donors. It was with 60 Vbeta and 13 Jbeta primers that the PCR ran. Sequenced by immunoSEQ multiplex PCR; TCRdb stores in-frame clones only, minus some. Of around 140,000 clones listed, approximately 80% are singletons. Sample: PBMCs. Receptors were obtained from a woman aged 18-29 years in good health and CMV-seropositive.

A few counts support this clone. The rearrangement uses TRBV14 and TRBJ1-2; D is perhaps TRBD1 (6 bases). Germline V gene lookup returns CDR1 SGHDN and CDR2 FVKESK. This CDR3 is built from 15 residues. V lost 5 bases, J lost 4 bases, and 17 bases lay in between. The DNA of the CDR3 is TGTGCCAGCAGCTCACAGGGCAGACTCCCCTATGGCTACACCTTC. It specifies CASSSQGRLPYGYTF.

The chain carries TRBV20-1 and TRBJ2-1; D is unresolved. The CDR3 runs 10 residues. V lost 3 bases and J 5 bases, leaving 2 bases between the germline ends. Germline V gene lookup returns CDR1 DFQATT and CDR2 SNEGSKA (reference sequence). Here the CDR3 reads CSASDNEQFF. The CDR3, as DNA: TGCAGTGCTAGCGACAATGAGCAGTTCTTC.

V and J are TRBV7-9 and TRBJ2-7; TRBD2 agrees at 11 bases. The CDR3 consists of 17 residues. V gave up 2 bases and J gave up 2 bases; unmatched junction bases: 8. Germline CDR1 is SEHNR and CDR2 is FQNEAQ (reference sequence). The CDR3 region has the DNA TGTGCCAGCAGCTTAAGGACTAGCGGGCGGGGGACCTACGAGCAGTACTTC. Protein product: CASSLRTSGRGTYEQYF.

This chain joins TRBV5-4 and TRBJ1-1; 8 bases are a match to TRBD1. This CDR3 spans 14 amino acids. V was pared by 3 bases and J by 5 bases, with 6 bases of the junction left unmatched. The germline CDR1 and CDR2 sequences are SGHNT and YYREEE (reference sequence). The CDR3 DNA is TGTGCCAGCAGCTCCTTACAGGGGGGGACTGAAGCTTTCTTT. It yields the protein CASSSLQGGTEAFF.

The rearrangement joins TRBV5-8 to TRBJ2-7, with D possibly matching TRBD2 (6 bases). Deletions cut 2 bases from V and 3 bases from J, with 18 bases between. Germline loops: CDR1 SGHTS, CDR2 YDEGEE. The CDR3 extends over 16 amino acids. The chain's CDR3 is CASSFGPTAGGYEQYF. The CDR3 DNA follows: TGTGCCAGCAGCTTCGGACCAACGGCCGGGGGCTACGAGCAGTACTTC.

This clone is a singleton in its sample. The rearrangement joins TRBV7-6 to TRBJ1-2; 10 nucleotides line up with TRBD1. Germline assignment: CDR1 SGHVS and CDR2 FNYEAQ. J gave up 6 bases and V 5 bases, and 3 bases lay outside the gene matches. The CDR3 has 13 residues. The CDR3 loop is CASSRGTGDGYTF. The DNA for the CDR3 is TGTGCCAGCAGCCGAGGGACAGGGGATGGCTACACCTTC.

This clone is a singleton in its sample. Here the CDR3 DNA reads TGCGCCAGCAGCCAAGATCAGTGGGACAGGGGGCCGCACACCGGGGAGCTGTTTTTT. Amino acids: CASSQDQWDRGPHTGELFF. The rearrangement uses TRBV4-1 and TRBJ2-2, with 12 bases aligning to TRBD1. Germline V lookup: CDR1 MGHRA, CDR2 YSYEKL. Unmatched junction bases numbered 8, after V lost 0 bases and J lost 3 bases. The CDR3 loop spans 19 amino acids.

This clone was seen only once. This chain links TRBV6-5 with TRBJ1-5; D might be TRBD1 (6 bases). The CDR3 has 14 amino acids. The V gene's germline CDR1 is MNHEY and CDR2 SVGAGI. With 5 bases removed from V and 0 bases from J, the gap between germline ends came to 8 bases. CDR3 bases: TGTGCCAGCAGTCGAGGGGGTAGCAATCAGCCCCAGCATTTT. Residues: CASSRGGSNQPQHF.

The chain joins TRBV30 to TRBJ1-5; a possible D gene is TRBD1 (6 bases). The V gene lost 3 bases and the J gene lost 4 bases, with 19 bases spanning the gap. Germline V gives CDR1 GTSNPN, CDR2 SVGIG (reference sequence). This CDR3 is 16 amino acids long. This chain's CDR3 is CAWRPWGQGANQPQHF. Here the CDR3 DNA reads TGTGCCTGGAGGCCCTGGGGGCAGGGCGCAAATCAGCCCCAGCATTTT.

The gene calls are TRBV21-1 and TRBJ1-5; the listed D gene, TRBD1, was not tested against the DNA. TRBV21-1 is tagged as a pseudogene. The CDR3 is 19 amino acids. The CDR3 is CASSITGTPASSSNQPQHF. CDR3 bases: TGTGCCAGCAGCATCACCGGGACACCTGCCTCTTCGAGCAATCAGCCCCAGCATTTT.

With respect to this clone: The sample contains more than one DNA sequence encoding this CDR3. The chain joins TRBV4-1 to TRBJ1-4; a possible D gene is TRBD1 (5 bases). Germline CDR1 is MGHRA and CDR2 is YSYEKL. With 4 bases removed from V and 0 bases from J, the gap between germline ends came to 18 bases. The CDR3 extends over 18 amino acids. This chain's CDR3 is CASSPFDVGVATNEKLFF. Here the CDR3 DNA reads TGCGCCAGCAGCCCCTTCGACGTAGGGGTTGCAACTAATGAAAAACTGTTTTTT.

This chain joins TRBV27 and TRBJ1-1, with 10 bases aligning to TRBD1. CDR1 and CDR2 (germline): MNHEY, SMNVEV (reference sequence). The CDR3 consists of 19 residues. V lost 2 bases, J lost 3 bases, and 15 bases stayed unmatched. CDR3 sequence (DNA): TGTGCCAGCAGTTTAGAGGCCCTCGGGACAGGGGTTCTGGACACTGAAGCTTTCTTT. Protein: CASSLEALGTGVLDTEAFF.

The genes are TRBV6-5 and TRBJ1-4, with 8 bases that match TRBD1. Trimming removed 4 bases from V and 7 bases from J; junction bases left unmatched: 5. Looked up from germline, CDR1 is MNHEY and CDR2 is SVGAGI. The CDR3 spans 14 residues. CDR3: CASSLGQEGEKLFF. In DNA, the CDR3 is TGTGCCAGCAGTTTGGGACAGGAGGGTGAAAAACTGTTTTTT.

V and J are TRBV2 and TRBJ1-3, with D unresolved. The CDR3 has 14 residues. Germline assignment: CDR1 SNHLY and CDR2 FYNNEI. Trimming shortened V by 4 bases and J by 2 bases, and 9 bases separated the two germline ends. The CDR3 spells CASSVASAGNTIYF. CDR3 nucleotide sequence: TGTGCCAGCAGTGTTGCTAGTGCTGGAAACACCATATATTTT.

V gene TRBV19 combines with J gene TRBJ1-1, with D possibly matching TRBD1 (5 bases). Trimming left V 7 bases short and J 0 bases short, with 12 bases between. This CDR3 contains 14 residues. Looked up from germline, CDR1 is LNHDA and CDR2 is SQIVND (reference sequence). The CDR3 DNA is TGTGCCAGTATCCCGACAGATTTGAACACTGAAGCTTTCTTT. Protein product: CASIPTDLNTEAFF.

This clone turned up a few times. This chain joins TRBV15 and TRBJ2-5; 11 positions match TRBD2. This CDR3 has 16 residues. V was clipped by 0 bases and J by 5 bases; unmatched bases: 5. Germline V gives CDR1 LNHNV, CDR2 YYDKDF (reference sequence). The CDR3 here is CATSRDWGLAEETQYF. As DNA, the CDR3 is TGTGCCACCAGCAGAGATTGGGGACTAGCGGAGGAGACCCAGTACTTC.

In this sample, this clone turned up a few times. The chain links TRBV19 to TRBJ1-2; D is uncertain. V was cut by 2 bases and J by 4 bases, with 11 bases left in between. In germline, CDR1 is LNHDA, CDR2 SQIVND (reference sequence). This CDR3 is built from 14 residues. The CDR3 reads CASSIYGESYGYTF. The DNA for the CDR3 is TGTGCCAGTAGTATATACGGGGAGAGCTATGGCTACACCTTC. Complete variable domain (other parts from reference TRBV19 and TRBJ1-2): DGGITQSPKYLFRKEGQNVTLSCEQNLNHDAMYWYRQDPGQGLRLIYYSQIVNDFQKGDIAEGYSVSREKKESFPLTVTSAQKNPTAFYLCASSIYGESYGYTFGSGTRLTVV.

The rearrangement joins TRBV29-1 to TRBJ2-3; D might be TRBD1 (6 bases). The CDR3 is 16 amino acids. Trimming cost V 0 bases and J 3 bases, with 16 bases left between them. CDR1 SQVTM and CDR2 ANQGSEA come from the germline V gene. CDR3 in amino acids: CSVEDLPGARTDTQYF. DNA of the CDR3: TGCAGCGTTGAAGATCTTCCAGGGGCCCGAACAGATACGCAGTATTTT.

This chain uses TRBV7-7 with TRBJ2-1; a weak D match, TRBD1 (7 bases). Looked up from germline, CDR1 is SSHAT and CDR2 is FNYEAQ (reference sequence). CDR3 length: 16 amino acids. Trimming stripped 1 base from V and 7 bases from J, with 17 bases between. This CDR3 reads CASSLVFEGAGNEQFF. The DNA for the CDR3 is TGTGCCAGCAGCTTAGTTTTTGAGGGGGCGGGAAATGAGCAGTTCTTC.

CDR3 region: CATSRGEPGSPLHF. The CDR3, as DNA: TGTGCCACCAGCAGAGGAGAGCCAGGGTCACCCCTCCACTTT. The gene calls are TRBV15 and TRBJ1-6; D is perhaps TRBD1 (5 bases). The length of the CDR3 is 14 residues. Trimming left V 1 base short and J 10 bases short, with 11 bases between. The germline CDR1 and CDR2 sequences are LNHNV and YYDKDF (reference sequence).

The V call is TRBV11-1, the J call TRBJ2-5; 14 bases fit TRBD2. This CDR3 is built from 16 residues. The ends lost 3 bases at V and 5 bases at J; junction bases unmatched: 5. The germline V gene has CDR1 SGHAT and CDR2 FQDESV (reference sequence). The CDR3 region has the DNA TGTGCCAGCAGCTTGACTAGCGGGGGGGCCAGGGAGACCCAGTACTTC. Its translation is CASSLTSGGARETQYF. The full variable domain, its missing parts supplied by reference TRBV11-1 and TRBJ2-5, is EAEVAQSPRYKITEKSQAVAFWCDPISGHATLYWYRQILGQGPELLVQFQDESVVDDSQLPKDRFSAERLKGVDSTLKIQPAELGDSAMYLCASSLTSGGARETQYFGPGTRLLVL.

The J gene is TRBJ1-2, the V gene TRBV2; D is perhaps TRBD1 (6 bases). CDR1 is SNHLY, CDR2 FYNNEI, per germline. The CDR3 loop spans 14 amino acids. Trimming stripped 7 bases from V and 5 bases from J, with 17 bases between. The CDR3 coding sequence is TGTGCCAGCACTGGAACCCGGGGGGCATATGGCTACACCTTC. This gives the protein CASTGTRGAYGYTF.